This is a list of T cell receptor beta chains from one sample in a study of T cell responses to AZD1222 COVID-19 vaccine. Method: immunoSEQ multiplex PCR; TCRdb's copy keeps in-frame clones and lacks some. The repertoire consists of more than 95,000 clones, with around 93% occurring once and the leading ten covering around 0.96%. The sequences come from peripheral blood, collected on day 0 of AZD1222 vaccination. These receptors were obtained from an adult in good health. CDR3s include the opening cysteine and the closing phenylalanine or tryptophan. A D gene is named only where the DNA matches it firmly. Clone sizes are given selectively: once, few, many, or a class where the clone is expanded.

J | size | D | V | CDR3 | DNA
TRBJ1-2 | NA | NA | TRBV18 | CASSPQGSGANYGYTF | TGTGCCAGCTCACCACAGGGTTCGGGAGCTAACTATGGCTACACCTTC
TRBJ1-1 | NA | TRBD1 | TRBV13 | CASSLGLGTGGTEAFF | TGTGCCAGCAGCTTAGGCCTAGGGACAGGGGGCACTGAAGCTTTCTTT
TRBJ2-6 | NA | NA | TRBV10-3 | CAIGLLGTGANVLTF | TGTGCCATCGGCCTCCTAGGTACTGGGGCCAACGTCCTGACTTTC
TRBJ2-1 | NA | NA | TRBV9 | CASSVFGDAYNEQFF | TGTGCCAGCAGCGTATTTGGGGACGCCTACAATGAGCAGTTCTTC
TRBJ2-2 | NA | NA | TRBV19 | CASSIEGFTGELFF | TGTGCCAGTAGTATTGAGGGTTTCACCGGGGAGCTGTTTTTT
TRBJ2-1 | NA | NA | TRBV24-1 | CATSDLPGDEQFF | TGTGCCACCAGTGATTTGCCGGGAGATGAGCAGTTCTTC
TRBJ2-1 | NA | NA | TRBV7-3 | CASSLKVGLYNEQFF | TGTGCCAGCAGCTTAAAGGTGGGACTGTACAATGAGCAGTTCTTC
TRBJ2-1 | NA | TRBD2 | TRBV7-6 | CASIKRLAGVDEQFF | TGTGCCAGCATCAAGCGGCTAGCGGGAGTAGATGAGCAGTTCTTC
TRBJ1-4 | NA | NA | TRBV2 | CASSAGGGNEKLFF | TGTGCCAGCAGTGCCGGTGGGGGCAATGAAAAACTGTTTTTT
TRBJ2-7 | few | NA | TRBV4-1 | CASSPGPSYEQYF | TGCGCCAGCAGCCCAGGACCTTCCTACGAGCAGTACTTC
TRBJ1-1 | NA | NA | TRBV27 | CASSFLLQGMNTEAFF | TGTGCCAGCAGTTTTCTCCTACAGGGAATGAACACTGAAGCTTTCTTT
TRBJ2-7 | NA | TRBD2 | TRBV27 | CASSEKWGLAVPEYF | TGTGCCAGCAGTGAAAAATGGGGACTAGCGGTGCCTGAGTACTTC
TRBJ2-3 | NA | TRBD1 | TRBV19 | CASSIYGTGPTDTQYF | TGTGCCAGTAGTATATATGGGACAGGGCCCACAGATACGCAGTATTTT
TRBJ2-1 | NA | TRBD2 | TRBV19 | CASSIFGGRAYNEQFF | TGTGCCAGTAGTATTTTTGGCGGGAGGGCCTACAATGAGCAGTTCTTC
TRBJ2-5 | NA | NA | TRBV9 | CASSVMYQETQYF | TGTGCCAGCAGCGTTATGTACCAAGAGACCCAGTACTTC
TRBJ1-1 | NA | NA | TRBV12-3/TRBV12-4 | CASSFHTGQAFF | TGTGCCAGCAGTTTTCATACAGGTCAAGCTTTCTTT
TRBJ2-7 | NA | NA | TRBV5-1 | CASSLSGFGLYEQYF | TGCGCCAGCAGCTTGTCGGGGTTCGGACTTTACGAGCAGTACTTC
TRBJ1-3 | NA | NA | TRBV20-1 | CSASGYRDLKGNTIYF | TGCAGTGCTAGTGGCTACAGGGACTTGAAAGGAAACACCATATATTTT
TRBJ1-5 | NA | TRBD1 | TRBV5-6 | CASSLGGQGWVAQPQHF | TGTGCCAGCAGCTTGGGGGGACAGGGATGGGTGGCTCAGCCCCAGCATTTT
TRBJ2-7 | NA | NA | TRBV3-1/TRBV3-2 | CASSLGILYYEQYF | TGTGCCAGCAGCCTTGGGATCCTATATTACGAGCAGTACTTC
TRBJ2-2 | once | NA | TRBV24-1 | CATSDFSGFGELFF | TGTGCCACCAGTGATTTCTCCGGGTTCGGGGAGCTGTTTTTT
TRBJ1-4 | NA | NA | TRBV19 | CASSITADNEKLFF | TGTGCCAGTAGTATAACTGCAGATAATGAAAAACTGTTTTTT
TRBJ2-7 | NA | NA | TRBV5-4 | CASSLGAVYEQYF | TGTGCCAGCAGCTTAGGGGCAGTCTACGAGCAGTACTTC
TRBJ2-7 | once | NA | TRBV27 | CASSVYQDPPDEQYF | TGTGCCAGCAGTGTCTACCAGGACCCTCCGGACGAGCAGTACTTC
TRBJ2-6 | NA | NA | TRBV18 | CASSPLGAEGSGANVLTF | TGTGCCAGCTCACCTCTCGGGGCGGAGGGCTCTGGGGCCAACGTCCTGACTTTC
TRBJ2-7 | NA | TRBD1 | TRBV19 | CASSMVRGDRQYF | TGTGCCAGTAGTATGGTTCGAGGGGACAGGCAGTACTTC
TRBJ1-3 | NA | NA | TRBV20-1 | CSASTGGENTIYF | TGCAGTGCTAGTACGGGGGGAGAAAACACCATATATTTT